This T cell receptor (beta chain) was captured in a study of CD8+CD57+ T cells in acquired aplastic anemia. Germline lookup yields CDR1 GTSNPN and CDR2 SVGIG (reference sequence). This CDR3 has 16 amino acids. V lost 5 bases, J lost 7 bases, and 12 bases stayed unmatched. This clonotype was observed at least ten times. TCR beta VDJ and CDR3 profiles were obtained from a genomic DNA template. Using its own MiXCR run on the reads, TCRdb lists one record per CDR3 protein. The profile covers 55,000 to 80,000 distinct CDR3 sequences, with 54% appearing a single time and about 8.3% taken by the ten largest.

Input material: sorted CD4+, CD8+, or CD8+CD57+ T cells (not recorded which) from PBMCs. The TCR sequence derives from a human donor in good health, serving as a control. This chain joins TRBV30 and TRBJ1-6; 9 positions agree with TRBD1. This CDR3 is CAWDRGTGLLNSPLHF. The CDR3 DNA sequence: TGTGCCTGGGACCGCGGGACAGGGCTTCTAAATTCACCCCTCCACTTT.